The 22 T cell receptor beta chains reported below all come from one sample, sequenced in a study of cytomegalovirus exposure and HLA in healthy donors. PCR employed 60 Vbeta and 13 Jbeta primers. Some clones are missing from TCRdb's copy, which holds only in-frame ones; the method was immunoSEQ multiplex PCR. The repertoire holds around 180,000 clones, with roughly 78% as singletons. Sample: PBMCs. The receptors here all came from a woman in her forties or fifties in good health and CMV-seropositive.

The chain uses TRBV4-1 and TRBJ2-1, with D possibly TRBD2 on 5 matching bases. Between the trimmed V and J ends, which lost 1 base and 6 bases, there was a span of 13 bases. Germline CDR1 MGHRA, CDR2 YSYEKL. CDR3 size: 15 residues. CDR3 sequence (DNA): TGCGCCAGCAGCCAAGGTCCGGGAACGAGCAATGAGCAGTTCTTC. It translates to CASSQGPGTSNEQFF.

The sample holds one count of this clone. V gene TRBV5-4 combines with J gene TRBJ2-2; D unresolved. Trimming took off 0 bases at V and 10 bases at J, with 10 bases between the two ends. The CDR3 runs 13 residues. Germline CDR1 SGHNT, CDR2 YYREEE (reference sequence). Here the CDR3 reads CASSLVGAQELFF. The CDR3 region has the DNA TGTGCCAGCAGCTTGGTTGGAGCTCAGGAGCTGTTTTTT.

The CDR3 DNA reads TGCGCCAGCAGCCCGACAGGGGCTGGCAATCAGCCCCAGCATTTT. It is translated as CASSPTGAGNQPQHF. The chain combines TRBV5-1 with TRBJ1-5; 8 nucleotides line up with TRBD1. V was pared by 4 bases and J by 2 bases, with 5 bases of the junction left unmatched. This CDR3 spans 15 amino acids. Per germline, CDR1 SGHRS and CDR2 YFSETQ. Full variable domain (rest looked up from reference TRBV5-1 and TRBJ1-5): KAGVTQTPRYLIKTRGQQVTLSCSPISGHRSVSWYQQTPGQGLQFLFEYFSETQRNKGNFPGRFSGRQFSNSRSEMNVSTLELGDSALYLCASSPTGAGNQPQHFGDGTRLSIL.

The gene calls are TRBV23-1 and TRBJ2-2, with a tentative D call TRBD2 (6 bases). TRBV23-1 is identified as an open reading frame with a role that is uncertain. The CDR3 runs to 14 residues. V was pared by 6 bases and J by 5 bases, with 13 bases between. The chain's CDR3 is CASSPSGETGELFF. The CDR3, as DNA: TGCGCCAGCAGCCCATCGGGGGAGACCGGGGAGCTGTTTTTT.

CDR3 in DNA: TGTGCCAGCAGCCCCCTGAGAGCAAGCACAGATACGCAGTATTTT. As protein: CASSPLRASTDTQYF. The chain carries TRBV11-2 and TRBJ2-3, with D uncertain. This CDR3 has 15 amino acids. V was shortened by 5 bases and J by 0 bases, with 12 bases between the two germline ends. Germline lookup yields CDR1 SGHAT and CDR2 FQNNGV.

CDR3: CASSVQGLRLDTQYF. The CDR3 DNA is TGTGCCAGCAGCGTCCAGGGACTGCGGTTAGATACGCAGTATTTT. V and J are TRBV9 and TRBJ2-3; D perhaps matches TRBD2 (6 bases). Germline V gives CDR1 SGDLS, CDR2 YYNGEE. The CDR3 is made up of 15 amino acids. Trimming pared 2 bases from V and 5 bases from J, leaving 15 bases between.

The chain recombines TRBV4-1 with TRBJ2-5, with TRBD2 as a possible D gene (5 bases). This CDR3 region has 14 residues. V gave up 1 base and J gave up 11 bases, with 17 bases separating them. Germline CDR1 reads MGHRA; CDR2 reads YSYEKL. The CDR3 protein is CASSQGAELREQYF. The CDR3 DNA follows: TGCGCCAGCAGCCAAGGGGCAGAACTTAGGGAGCAGTACTTC.

This rearrangement joins TRBV5-4 to TRBJ1-1; 11 positions match TRBD1. Germline-derived CDR1 and CDR2 are SGHNT and YYREEE (reference sequence). This CDR3 is 17 amino acids long. V gave up 1 base and J gave up 1 base; unmatched junction bases: 6. CDR3 in amino acids: CASSLSGQGAANTEAFF. CDR3 bases: TGTGCCAGCAGCTTGTCAGGACAGGGGGCTGCGAACACTGAAGCTTTCTTT.

V and J are TRBV11-2 and TRBJ2-1, with a tentative D call TRBD2 (5 bases). Trimming removed 0 bases from V and 7 bases from J, with 7 bases in between. The CDR3 is made up of 13 amino acids. Germline V gene data show CDR1 as SGHAT and CDR2 as FQNNGV. CDR3: CASSLDRGNEQFF. The CDR3 region has the DNA TGTGCCAGCAGCTTAGATCGAGGGAATGAGCAGTTCTTC.

The chain is built from TRBV28 and TRBJ1-1; maybe TRBD1 (5 bases). V lost 7 bases to trimming and J lost 1 base, with 16 bases between them. The germline V gene has CDR1 MDHEN and CDR2 SYDVKM. CDR3 length: 15 amino acids. The CDR3 protein is CASNDPLGGNTEAFF. DNA for the CDR3: TGTGCCAGCAACGATCCTCTGGGGGGGAACACTGAAGCTTTCTTT. The full variable domain, in which reference TRBV28 and TRBJ1-1 provide the parts outside the CDR3, is DVKVTQSSRYLVKRTGEKVFLECVQDMDHENMFWYRQDPGLGLRLIYFSYDVKMKEKGDIPEGYSVSREKKERFSLILESASTNQTSMYLCASNDPLGGNTEAFFGQGTRLTVV.

This rearrangement joins TRBV11-2 to TRBJ2-5; TRBD2 aligns across 7 bases. The V gene's germline CDR1 is SGHAT and CDR2 FQNNGV. This CDR3 is 16 amino acids long. The V gene end was trimmed by 1 base and the J gene end by 2 bases; junction bases not matched to a gene: 7. CDR3: CASSLGRAGQQETQYF. CDR3 nucleotides: TGTGCCAGCAGCTTAGGGAGAGCGGGGCAACAAGAGACCCAGTACTTC.

To note about this clone: A junction end diverges from the germline sequence, so it may reflect a read error. V gene TRBV19 combines with J gene TRBJ1-3; a possible D gene is TRBD1 (6 bases). CDR1 is LNHDA, CDR2 SQIVND, per germline (reference sequence). The CDR3 has 15 residues. CDR3 sequence (DNA): TGTGCCGGTAGTATGCAGGGGAGCTCTGGAAACACCATATATTTT. Its protein is CAGSMQGSSGNTIYF.

The genes are TRBV27 and TRBJ1-4; 10 positions agree with TRBD1. Germline V gene data show CDR1 as MNHEY and CDR2 as SMNVEV (reference sequence). The CDR3 totals 13 residues. Trimming removed 7 bases from V and 7 bases from J; junction bases left unmatched: 3. The CDR3 DNA sequence: TGTGCCAGCAAGGGACAGGGGATTGAAAAACTGTTTTTT. This gives the protein CASKGQGIEKLFF.

This chain uses TRBV6-6 with TRBJ2-5, with a weak D call TRBD1 (6 bases). From germline, CDR1 is MNHNY and CDR2 SVGAGI (reference sequence). The V end was cut by 6 bases, the J end by 4 bases, with 12 bases between. The CDR3 sequence is 13 residues long. For the CDR3, the DNA is TGTGCCAGCAGAAGAGGGGGTTCAGAGACCCAGTACTTC. Translating it yields CASRRGGSETQYF.

J is TRBJ1-2 and V is TRBV7-9; 10 bases map to TRBD1. This CDR3 has 18 amino acids. J was trimmed by 3 bases and V by 2 bases; bases with no gene match: 12. From germline, CDR1 is SEHNR and CDR2 FQNEAQ (reference sequence). The DNA for the CDR3 is TGTGCCAGCAGCTTACTTGGGACAGGGGCCGTGGTTGACTATGGCTACACCTTC. This gives the protein CASSLLGTGAVVDYGYTF.

The chain combines TRBV11-3 with TRBJ2-1, with 13 bases matching TRBD2. The CDR3 has 15 residues. V was clipped by 5 bases and J by 9 bases; unmatched bases: 7. Germline lookup yields CDR1 SGHNT and CDR2 YENEEA. The CDR3 here is CASSPRTSGGAEQFF. The CDR3 DNA sequence: TGTGCCAGCAGCCCCCGGACTAGCGGGGGAGCTGAGCAGTTCTTC.

This chain connects TRBV5-1 to TRBJ2-5, with D tentatively TRBD1 (6 bases). This CDR3 comprises 20 residues. V was clipped by 4 bases and J by 1 base, with 29 bases between them. Germline CDR1 is SGHRS and CDR2 is YFSETQ. The CDR3 is CASSQRTRGPGLLAQETQYF. The DNA for the CDR3 is TGCGCCAGCAGCCAAAGGACCAGGGGCCCGGGGCTCCTGGCCCAAGAGACCCAGTACTTC.

This chain links TRBV6-5 with TRBJ2-5; 7 bases agree with TRBD1. Matching the DNA end better, TRBJ2-7 makes the J call doubtful. CDR3 length equals 14 residues. From germline, CDR1 is MNHEY and CDR2 SVGAGI. CDR3 DNA sequence: TGTGCCAGCAGTTACCTGGGACAGACCTACGAGCAGTACTTC. It is translated as CASSYLGQTYEQYF.

The V and J genes are TRBV30 and TRBJ2-2; D is unresolved. Germline V gene data show CDR1 as GTSNPN and CDR2 as SVGIG (reference sequence). V was cut by 0 bases and J by 6 bases, with 5 bases left in between. The CDR3 runs 12 residues. The CDR3 nucleotides read TGTGCCTGGAGTGTTGGAGCCGGGGAGCTGTTTTTT. Amino acids: CAWSVGAGELFF.

This chain connects TRBV7-8 to TRBJ2-2, with 13 bases fitting TRBD2. V lost 2 bases, J lost 8 bases, and 5 bases stayed unmatched. CDR1 SGHVS and CDR2 FQNEAQ come from the germline V gene. The CDR3 sequence is 16 residues long. In nucleotides, the CDR3 is TGTGCCAGCAGCTTACGACTAGCGGGGGGCTTAGGGGAGCTGTTTTTT. It yields the protein CASSLRLAGGLGELFF.

The chain combines TRBV9 with TRBJ2-1; 10 nucleotides match TRBD2. Trimming at V came to 2 bases and at J to 0 bases, leaving 5 bases not matched to a gene. Germline values: CDR1 SGDLS, CDR2 YYNGEE. The CDR3 contains 17 residues. DNA of the CDR3: TGTGCCAGCAGCGTTGATAGCGGGGGGAGCTCCTACAATGAGCAGTTCTTC. Translated, it gives CASSVDSGGSSYNEQFF.

CDR3 sequence (DNA): TGTGCCACCAAGGTGGGAGAACCCAACGCCTACACCTTC. Translated, it gives CATKVGEPNAYTF. This chain connects TRBV27 to TRBJ1-2, with D unclear. This CDR3 has 13 residues. Trimming cost V 10 bases and J 10 bases, with 22 bases left between them. Germline-derived CDR1 and CDR2 are MNHEY and SMNVEV (reference sequence).